This entry lists 17 T cell receptor beta chains sequenced from one sample in a study of T cells after yellow fever vaccination. TCRdb recomputed calls from the 5' RACE reads with MiXCR, one row per CDR3 protein. This table holds 250,000 to 300,000 distinct CDR3 sequences, roughly 13% found once. This sample comprised CD4+ T cells sorted from PBMCs, obtained 45 days after the yellow fever booster vaccination. The receptors originated from a man aged 25 to 40 who received the YFV17D yellow fever vaccine.

This clonotype came up once. The CDR3 region is CASSRDGGRTGANVLTF. The CDR3 DNA follows: TGTGCCAGCTCAAGGGACGGAGGTCGTACTGGGGCCAACGTCCTGACTTTC. The V gene is TRBV18, the J gene TRBJ2-6, with D perhaps given as TRBD1 or TRBD2 (5 bases each). V was clipped by 5 bases and J by 2 bases, with 16 bases between them. The V gene's germline CDR1 is KGHSH and CDR2 LQKENI. The CDR3 consists of 17 residues.

The V and J genes are TRBV4-3 and TRBJ2-5; 8 positions match TRBD1. This CDR3 contains 16 residues. Germline CDR1 and CDR2: LGHNA and YSLEER. J gave up 5 bases and V 0 bases, and 8 bases lay outside the gene matches. CDR3 protein: CASSQDLARGRETQYF. As DNA, the CDR3 is TGCGCCAGCAGCCAAGATTTAGCCAGGGGGCGGGAGACCCAGTACTTC.

The V call is TRBV4-1, the J call TRBJ1-4; no clear D. CDR1 is MGHRA and CDR2 is YSYEKL in the germline V gene. CDR3 length: 17 amino acids. Trimming left V 5 bases short and J 7 bases short, with 23 bases between. As DNA, the CDR3 is TGCGCCAGCAGCTTCGGTACCGGGAGCCGGGGTAGTGAAAAACTGTTTTTT. The encoded protein is CASSFGTGSRGSEKLFF.

The sample holds a few counts of this clonotype. The chain employs TRBV6-6 and TRBJ2-1; 7 positions match TRBD2. J was trimmed by 14 bases and V by 8 bases; bases with no gene match: 12. The CDR3 has 12 residues. Germline V CDR1 and CDR2: MNHNY, SVGAGI (reference sequence). CDR3 sequence reads: CASRAYSGWEFF. The DNA of the CDR3 is TGTGCCAGCCGAGCCTATAGCGGGTGGGAGTTCTTC.

The chain carries TRBV6-2 or TRBV6-3 and TRBJ2-7; TRBD2 might be the D (5 bases). Germline loops: CDR1 MNHEY, CDR2 SVGEGT. The CDR3 covers 16 residues. V was trimmed by 6 bases and J by 10 bases, leaving 28 bases between them. CDR3 region: CASSPLSGLPTEVQYF. DNA of the CDR3: TGTGCCAGCAGCCCTCTAAGTGGACTGCCGACGGAAGTACAGTACTTC.

A single count supports this clonotype. J is TRBJ2-2 and V is TRBV4-3; maybe TRBD1 (6 bases). Trimming left V 3 bases short and J 4 bases short, with 21 bases between. Germline-derived CDR1 and CDR2 are LGHNA and YSLEER. This CDR3 is 18 amino acids long. Here the CDR3 reads CASSQEPTGSAITGELFF. CDR3 DNA sequence: TGCGCCAGCAGCCAGGAACCCACAGGGTCGGCGATCACCGGGGAGCTGTTTTTT.

This rearrangement joins TRBV7-2 to TRBJ2-5, with D tentatively TRBD2 (5 bases). The CDR3 extends over 15 amino acids. Trimming pared 4 bases from V and 5 bases from J, leaving 17 bases between. Germline V lookup: CDR1 SGHTA, CDR2 FQGNSA. The CDR3 nucleotides are TGTGCCAGCAGCTCGGACGCGGGTTGGCTGGAGACCCAGTACTTC. Encoded protein: CASSSDAGWLETQYF.

Many counts were recorded for this clonotype. V is TRBV12-3 or TRBV12-4 and J is TRBJ2-1; D is unclear. This CDR3 region has 15 residues. The V end lost 3 bases, the J end lost 6 bases, and 15 bases lay between the germline ends. For the CDR3, the DNA is TGTGCCAGCAGTTTCGATAGGTACCCACGCAATGAGCAGTTCTTC. The encoded protein is CASSFDRYPRNEQFF.

V usage is TRBV5-1 and J usage is TRBJ2-7; tentatively, D is TRBD2 (5 bases). Germline V lookup: CDR1 SGHRS, CDR2 YFSETQ. This CDR3 is built from 16 residues. V gave up 0 bases and J gave up 2 bases, with 15 bases separating them. The DNA of the CDR3 is TGCGCCAGCAGCTTGGGATCCCGGACTCAAACCTACGAGCAGTACTTC. This translates into CASSLGSRTQTYEQYF.

This clonotype was counted at least ten times. This chain connects TRBV7-2 to TRBJ1-2; the D is unclear. The germline CDR1 and CDR2 sequences are SGHTA and FQGNSA. The CDR3 contains 13 residues. Trimming shortened V by 2 bases and J by 2 bases, and 6 bases separated the two germline ends. This CDR3 reads CASSLSSNYGYTF. The DNA for the CDR3 is TGTGCCAGCAGCTTATCCTCAAACTATGGCTACACCTTC.

The rearrangement joins TRBV2 to TRBJ2-5; TRBD2 is a possible D gene (6 bases). V gave up 10 bases and J gave up 5 bases, with 14 bases separating them. From germline, CDR1 is SNHLY and CDR2 FYNNEI. The CDR3 length is 12 residues. Here the CDR3 reads CATTRRIETQYF. In nucleotides, the CDR3 is TGTGCCACGACTAGAAGGATTGAGACCCAGTACTTC. The full variable domain, its missing parts supplied by reference TRBV2 and TRBJ2-5, is EPEVTQTPSHQVTQMGQEVILRCVPISNHLYFYWYRQILGQKVEFLVSFYNNEISEKSEIFDDQFSVERPDGSNFTLKIRSTKLEDSAMYFCATTRRIETQYFGPGTRLLVL.

CDR3 loop: CASSHRGPRTGELFF. The CDR3 DNA reads TGTGCCAGCAGCCACAGGGGGCCCCGGACCGGGGAGCTGTTTTTT. The V gene is TRBV21-1, the J gene TRBJ2-2; TRBD1 is taken as the D call from the table, unchecked against the DNA. TRBV21-1 is designated a pseudogene. This CDR3 comprises 15 residues.

The chain combines TRBV3-1 with TRBJ2-2; no clear D. With 6 bases removed from V and 3 bases from J, the gap between germline ends came to 14 bases. Germline V lookup: CDR1 LGHDT, CDR2 YNNKEL (reference sequence). CDR3 length: 15 residues. The CDR3 reads CASRRTAADTGELFF. CDR3 sequence (DNA): TGTGCCAGCAGACGAACGGCCGCGGACACCGGGGAGCTGTTTTTT.

The CDR3 sequence is CASKQGQGAQYF. Written as DNA, the CDR3 is TGTGCCAGCAAACAGGGCCAAGGGGCCCAGTACTTC. V is TRBV25-1 and J is TRBJ2-5; a weak D match, TRBD1 (6 bases). The CDR3 is made up of 12 amino acids. V was trimmed by 7 bases and J by 9 bases, leaving 15 bases between them. In germline, CDR1 is MGHDK, CDR2 SYGVNS.

In its sample, this clonotype was seen a few times. The gene calls are TRBV6-1 and TRBJ1-5, with unresolved D. V was clipped by 6 bases and J by 0 bases, with 12 bases between them. CDR1 is MNHNS, CDR2 SASEGT, per germline. The CDR3 loop spans 15 amino acids. The CDR3 here is CASSPGANSNQPQHF. As DNA, the CDR3 is TGTGCCAGCAGCCCAGGAGCAAATAGCAATCAGCCCCAGCATTTT.

The chain employs TRBV28 and TRBJ2-7, with 7 bases that match TRBD1. Germline V gives CDR1 MDHEN, CDR2 SYDVKM. V lost 5 bases and J lost 3; bases outside the gene matches: 7. The CDR3 totals 14 residues. CDR3 sequence (DNA): TGTGCCAGCAGTATCCGGGACAGTGGCTACGAGCAGTACTTC. As protein: CASSIRDSGYEQYF.

The chain employs TRBV7-2 and TRBJ2-3; D may be TRBD1 or TRBD2 (5 bases each). This CDR3 has 15 residues. V was pared by 3 bases and J by 4 bases, with 14 bases between. Germline V CDR1 and CDR2: SGHTA, FQGNSA. The CDR3 DNA reads TGTGCCAGCAGCTTCGTTGGGGGAACAGCAGATACGCAGTATTTT. The encoded protein is CASSFVGGTADTQYF.